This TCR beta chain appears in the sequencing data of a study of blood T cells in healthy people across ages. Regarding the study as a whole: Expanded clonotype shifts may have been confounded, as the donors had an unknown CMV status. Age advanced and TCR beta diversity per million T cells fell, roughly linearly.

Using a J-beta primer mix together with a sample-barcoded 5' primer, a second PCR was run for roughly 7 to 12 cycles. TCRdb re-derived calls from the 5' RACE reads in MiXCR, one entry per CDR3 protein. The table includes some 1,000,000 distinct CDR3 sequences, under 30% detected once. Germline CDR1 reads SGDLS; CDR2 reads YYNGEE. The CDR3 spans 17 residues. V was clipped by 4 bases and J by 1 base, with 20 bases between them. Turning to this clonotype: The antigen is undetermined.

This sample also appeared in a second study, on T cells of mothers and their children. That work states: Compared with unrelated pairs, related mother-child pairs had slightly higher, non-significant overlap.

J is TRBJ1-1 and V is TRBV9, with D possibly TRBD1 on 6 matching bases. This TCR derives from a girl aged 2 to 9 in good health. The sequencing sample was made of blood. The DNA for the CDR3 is TGTGCCAGCAGCTACTCCTCAGAGGACAGCCAGAACACTGAAGCTTTCTTT. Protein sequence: CASSYSSEDSQNTEAFF.